These T cell receptor beta chains were read from a single sample in a study of shared clonotypes between healthy human individuals. The table came from immunoSEQ multiplex PCR; TCRdb's copy has only in-frame clones and leaves some out. This sample has under 650,000 clones; about 95% occur once, and the top ten carry 0.06%. The sample consisted of naive CD4+ T cells sorted from blood. The source of these receptors is a woman aged 25 to 39 in good health. The CDR3 runs from the conserved cysteine through the conserved F or W. Fields, in order: J gene, CDR3 length, V gene, CDR3 protein.

J: TRBJ1-4
length: 16
V: TRBV4-1
CDR3: CASSQGPVGHNEKLFF

J: TRBJ1-1
length: 18
V: TRBV4-1
CDR3: CASSQARRDSIWSTEAFF

J: TRBJ2-1
length: 15
V: TRBV6-6
CDR3: CASSYSRLAENEQFF

J: TRBJ2-7
length: 16
V: TRBV28
CDR3: CASSPHSGSASYEQYF

J: TRBJ2-7
length: 15
V: TRBV5-5
CDR3: CASSLARTSGYEQYF

J: TRBJ2-5
length: 16
V: TRBV7-2
CDR3: CASSHQAGGPRETQYF

J: TRBJ2-1
length: 15
V: TRBV28
CDR3: CASSRPGLAYDEQFF

J: TRBJ2-1
length: 15
V: TRBV18
CDR3: CASSPQDGRLAGGFF

J: TRBJ2-7
length: 16
V: TRBV19
CDR3: CASSIRPGVSSYEQYF

J: TRBJ1-2
length: 17
V: TRBV23-1
CDR3: CASSLRDRGLLYYGYTF

J: TRBJ2-1
length: 15
V: TRBV7-3
CDR3: CASSSPPGGGNEQFF

J: TRBJ1-2
length: 15
V: TRBV21-1
CDR3: CASSKGAGNNYGYTF

J: TRBJ2-1
length: 14
V: TRBV19
CDR3: CASSLWSSYNEQFF

J: TRBJ1-5
length: 15
V: TRBV19
CDR3: CASRKVYGVRQPQHF

J: TRBJ1-3
length: 13
V: TRBV4-1
CDR3: CASSQEEGNTIYF

J: TRBJ1-1
length: 15
V: TRBV15
CDR3: CATSREWDRNTEAFF

J: TRBJ2-1
length: 17
V: TRBV10-3
CDR3: CAISEYPREYSYNEQFF

J: TRBJ2-1
length: 15
V: TRBV27
CDR3: CASRPQGGPTNEQFF

J: TRBJ1-5
length: 14
V: TRBV27
CDR3: CASSFGYRDQPQHF

J: TRBJ1-2
length: 14
V: TRBV6-5
CDR3: CASRGDRGPYGYTF

J: TRBJ2-7
length: 14
V: TRBV30
CDR3: CAWSAGESSYEQYF

J: TRBJ2-7
length: 17
V: TRBV18
CDR3: CASSPPSGQVGAYEQYF

J: TRBJ1-1
length: 13
V: TRBV5-1
CDR3: CASSRGWNTEAFF

J: TRBJ2-5
length: 16
V: TRBV19
CDR3: CASSMVGTVYQETQYF

J: TRBJ2-5
length: 13
V: TRBV27
CDR3: CASRSTGVKTQYF